The source of this T cell receptor (beta chain) is a study of cytomegalovirus exposure and HLA in healthy donors. The study's findings and limits: Most TCR sequences showed up rarely, but some public TCRs showed up in many donors.

PCR used 60 Vbeta primers and 13 Jbeta primers. Sequenced by immunoSEQ multiplex PCR; TCRdb stores in-frame clones only, minus some. This sample has 35,000 to 40,000 clones; 66% occur once, and the top ten carry roughly 18%. At collection, donors were nominally healthy, but unrecorded immune exposures were probable. On this clone itself: Its antigen remains unidentified.

This receptor was obtained from a man between 50 and 59 years old in good health and CMV-seropositive. Sample: PBMCs.

CDR3 residues: CSVEPDSSGYTF. The CDR3 DNA reads TGCAGCGTTGAACCGGACAGTAGTGGCTACACCTTC. The chain recombines TRBV29-1 with TRBJ1-2; D may be TRBD1 (6 bases). The V end lost 2 bases, the J end lost 7 bases, and 11 bases lay between the germline ends. In germline, CDR1 is SQVTM, CDR2 ANQGSEA. The CDR3 runs to 12 residues.